This TCR beta chain was observed in a study of blood T cell repertoires in COVID-19. At the level of the study: Specimens from acute and convalescent COVID-19 originated in the United States, Italy and Spain. Sample material is recorded as cDNA or gDNA derived from T cells, B-cell-depleted T cells, or PBMCs.

The repertoire was sequenced with immunoSEQ multiplex PCR; TCRdb's copy has only in-frame clones and lacks some. The sample carries about 68,000 clones, around 85% recorded once. V lost 3 bases and J lost 0; bases outside the gene matches: 3. This CDR3 spans 15 amino acids. Per germline, CDR1 SGHRS and CDR2 YFSETQ. Sequenced sample: peripheral blood. The chain uses TRBV5-1 and TRBJ1-1; TRBD1 agrees at 9 bases. This TCR was sampled from a woman aged 55 to 70 with acute or convalescent COVID-19. CDR3 sequence (DNA): TGCGCCAGCAGCTCGGGGACAGGGATGAACACTGAAGCTTTCTTT. Translating gives CASSSGTGMNTEAFF.